Listed here are 13 T cell receptor beta chains from one sample, sequenced in a study of T cells in Graves' hyperthyroidism and ophthalmopathy. TCR beta CDR3 region amplification was performed from RNA transcripts. HTBI primers were used for first-round RT-PCR of the TCR CDR3. TCRdb ran MiXCR on the multiplex PCR reads and lists one entry per CDR3 protein. The table includes approximately 490,000 distinct CDR3 sequences, less than 25% detected once. Sample: blood. The origin of the receptors is a woman aged 65 to 85 with Graves' ophthalmopathy.

The chain couples TRBV5-1 to TRBJ2-5; maybe TRBD1 (6 bases). The CDR3 runs to 15 residues. Germline-derived CDR1 and CDR2 are SGHRS and YFSETQ. Trimming pared 4 bases from V and 2 bases from J, leaving 15 bases between. CDR3 in amino acids: CASSNGGGGQETQYF. Here the CDR3 DNA reads TGCGCCAGCAGCAATGGGGGCGGCGGTCAAGAGACCCAGTACTTC.

This clonotype occurred many times. The chain has TRBV28 and TRBJ2-7; D is uncertain. CDR1 MDHEN and CDR2 SYDVKM come from the germline V gene. The CDR3 is 13 residues long. Trimming pared 7 bases from V and 2 bases from J, leaving 12 bases between. CDR3 region: CASNPPSPYEQYF. In DNA, the CDR3 is TGTGCCAGCAATCCCCCGTCTCCCTACGAGCAGTACTTC.

Concerning this clonotype: A much bigger clone sits one base away, suggesting this may be a read error. This chain links TRBV6-2 or TRBV6-3 with TRBJ2-7; a possible D gene is TRBD2 (5 bases). The CDR3 spans 17 residues. In germline, CDR1 is MNHEY, CDR2 SVGEGT. CDR3 protein: CASSYSGSRTLEYGQYF. CDR3 sequence (DNA): TGTGCCAGCAGTTACTCGGGCTCTAGGACTCTAGAGTACGGGCAGTACTTC.

This clonotype was detected a few times. This chain connects TRBV10-3 to TRBJ1-2, with D possibly TRBD1 on 5 matching bases. The CDR3 sequence is 14 residues long. Germline V gene data show CDR1 as ENHRY and CDR2 as SYGVKD. Trimming took 3 bases from V and 4 from J, leaving 12 bases between them. The CDR3 DNA is TGTGCCATCAGTGATTCCAGCGGGGCCTATGGCTACACCTTC. Its translation is CAISDSSGAYGYTF.

This clonotype turned up a few times. The rearrangement joins TRBV30 to TRBJ2-1; D is possibly TRBD2 (7 bases). This CDR3 spans 15 amino acids. The germline CDR1 and CDR2 sequences are GTSNPN and SVGIG (reference sequence). V lost 4 bases to trimming and J lost 6 bases, with 19 bases between them. The CDR3 sequence: CAWTYGGAGINEQFF. As DNA, the CDR3 is TGTGCCTGGACCTATGGGGGGGCGGGAATCAATGAGCAGTTCTTC.

This clonotype was observed a handful of times. The J gene is TRBJ2-1, the V gene TRBV27; 15 bases fit TRBD2. Germline V lookup: CDR1 MNHEY, CDR2 SMNVEV (reference sequence). Trimming took 4 bases from V and 4 from J; bases not matched to a gene: 5. The CDR3 consists of 17 residues. The CDR3: CASSYGLAGGKYNEQFF. CDR3 bases: TGTGCCAGCAGTTACGGACTAGCGGGAGGGAAATACAATGAGCAGTTCTTC.

The rearrangement links TRBV6-1 to TRBJ1-1; the D gene is possibly TRBD1 (5 bases). Germline assignment: CDR1 MNHNS and CDR2 SASEGT. This CDR3 has 14 residues. V lost 8 bases to trimming and J lost 2 bases, with 15 bases between them. The CDR3 sequence is CASCGGNGNTEAFF. DNA for the CDR3: TGTGCCAGCTGTGGGGGTAATGGAAACACTGAAGCTTTCTTT.

This clonotype showed up just a few times. The rearrangement joins TRBV12-3 or TRBV12-4 to TRBJ1-2; a weak D match, TRBD1 (5 bases). Trimming stripped 3 bases from V and 7 bases from J, with 12 bases between. This CDR3 has 13 residues. The CDR3 sequence is CASSLIRESGYTF. The DNA of the CDR3 is TGTGCCAGCAGTTTGATCAGGGAAAGTGGCTACACCTTC.

Ten or more counts support this clonotype. The rearrangement uses TRBV6-2 or TRBV6-3 and TRBJ1-5; D is perhaps TRBD1 (6 bases). V was pared by 6 bases and J by 0 bases, with 12 bases between. The CDR3 covers 15 residues. Germline-derived CDR1 and CDR2 are MNHEY and SVGEGT. The CDR3 DNA reads as TGTGCCAGCAGGGCCGGGGGGCTTAGCAATCAGCCCCAGCATTTT. Amino acids: CASRAGGLSNQPQHF.

The rearrangement links TRBV5-1 to TRBJ2-7, with D possibly being TRBD2 (5 bases). There are 15 residues in the CDR3. The V end was cut by 5 bases, the J end by 4 bases, with 19 bases between. In germline, CDR1 is SGHRS, CDR2 YFSETQ. CDR3 protein: CASSGGSSQPYEQYF. The CDR3 region has the DNA TGCGCCAGCAGTGGAGGATCCAGCCAACCTTACGAGCAGTACTTC.

The table lists this clonotype with a few counts. The V gene is TRBV10-2, the J gene TRBJ2-5; D unclear. V was pared by 6 bases and J by 4 bases, with 15 bases between. This CDR3 spans 14 amino acids. Germline CDR1 is WSHSY and CDR2 is SAAADI. CDR3 residues: CASSHPVRPETQYF. DNA of the CDR3: TGCGCCAGCAGCCACCCCGTCCGGCCAGAGACCCAGTACTTC.

This clonotype occurred many times. The chain combines TRBV7-2 with TRBJ2-1; D is possibly TRBD1 (5 bases). Germline V gives CDR1 SGHTA, CDR2 FQGNSA. Trimming shortened V by 5 bases and J by 12 bases, and 14 bases separated the two germline ends. The CDR3 runs to 12 residues. The CDR3 protein is CASSKEVRGQFF. CDR3 nucleotide sequence: TGTGCCAGCAGCAAAGAAGTTAGGGGGCAGTTCTTC.

This rearrangement joins TRBV6-4 to TRBJ2-7, with 9 bases identical to TRBD1. After removal of 1 base from V and 0 bases from J, the junction contained 4 bases not matched to a gene. CDR3 length: 16 amino acids. In germline, CDR1 is MRHNA, CDR2 SNTAGT. CDR3 protein: CASSDLWTGDSYEQYF. DNA for the CDR3: TGTGCCAGCAGTGACTTATGGACAGGGGACTCCTACGAGCAGTACTTC.